One and the same sample provided the 16 T cell receptor beta chains below, sequenced in a study of low-dose radiotherapy and immunotherapy resistance in tumors. Primers used for first-strand cDNA, a TRAV- and TRBV-specific set, covered both alpha and beta chains. A roughly 19-cycle PCR with a constant-region primer and V-primer adapter amplified TCRs. One entry per CDR3 protein, called by TCRdb with MiXCR from the reads. This table has tens of thousands of distinct CDR3 sequences, less than 20% appearing once. Time point here: after trial treatment. The treatment: LDRT plus nivolumab, ipilimumab, low-dose cyclophosphamide and aspirin (RACIN trial). Sequenced here: PBMCs, sampled after low-dose radiotherapy plus immunotherapy. The source of these receptors is a male donor with prostate cancer.

This clonotype was counted at least ten times. The rearrangement uses TRBV6-5 and TRBJ1-1; 7 bases fit TRBD1. V lost 4 bases to trimming and J lost 6 bases; unmatched junction nucleotides: 8. CDR1 and CDR2 from the germline V gene are MNHEY and SVGAGI. The CDR3 extends over 14 amino acids. The CDR3 is CASSSRGGKAEAFF. CDR3 coding DNA: TGTGCCAGCAGTTCCAGGGGGGGGAAGGCTGAAGCTTTCTTT.

This clonotype was recorded at least ten times. The chain recombines TRBV5-1 with TRBJ2-1; maybe TRBD2 (6 bases). The V end was cut by 0 bases, the J end by 4 bases, with 14 bases between. The CDR3 sequence is 16 residues long. Germline assignment: CDR1 SGHRS and CDR2 YFSETQ. CDR3 loop: CASSLGGTGGYNEQFF. DNA for the CDR3: TGCGCCAGCAGCTTGGGCGGGACTGGGGGATACAATGAGCAGTTCTTC. Together with reference TRBV5-1 and TRBJ2-1, the CDR3 gives the full variable domain: KAGVTQTPRYLIKTRGQQVTLSCSPISGHRSVSWYQQTPGQGLQFLFEYFSETQRNKGNFPGRFSGRQFSNSRSEMNVSTLELGDSALYLCASSLGGTGGYNEQFFGPGTRLTVL.

This clonotype was seen at least ten times. The V and J genes are TRBV7-9 and TRBJ1-1; no definite D call. The CDR3 contains 14 residues. Looked up from germline, CDR1 is SEHNR and CDR2 is FQNEAQ (reference sequence). The V end lost 7 bases, the J end lost 6 bases, and 18 bases lay between the germline ends. CDR3 amino acids: CASTERGYSAEAFF. The CDR3 nucleotides read TGTGCCAGCACCGAGCGGGGTTATAGTGCTGAAGCTTTCTTT. Based on the CDR3 plus reference TRBV7-9 and TRBJ1-1, the full variable domain is DTGVSQNPRHKITKRGQNVTFRCDPISEHNRLYWYRQTLGQGPEFLTYFQNEAQLEKSRLLSDRFSAERPKGSFSTLEIQRTEQGDSAMYLCASTERGYSAEAFFGQGTRLTVV.

This clonotype showed up many times. The rearrangement uses TRBV2 and TRBJ2-1; 7 bases line up with TRBD2. The CDR3 has 15 amino acids. Per the germline V gene, CDR1 is SNHLY and CDR2 is FYNNEI. The junction had 10 bases not matched to a gene; V was cut back by 6 bases and J by 5 bases. The CDR3 DNA reads TGTGCCAGCAGGCAAGATTCGGGGGGTAACAATGAGCAGTTCTTC. Translated: CASRQDSGGNNEQFF. Looking up the rest from reference TRBV2 and TRBJ2-1 gives the full variable domain: EPEVTQTPSHQVTQMGQEVILRCVPISNHLYFYWYRQILGQKVEFLVSFYNNEISEKSEIFDDQFSVERPDGSNFTLKIRSTKLEDSAMYFCASRQDSGGNNEQFFGPGTRLTVL.

This clonotype was detected many times. The chain employs TRBV7-3 and TRBJ2-2, with D hard to call. CDR3 size: 13 residues. Germline V CDR1 and CDR2: SGHTA, FQGTGA. V shed 4 bases and J shed 4 bases, with 7 bases lying between them. The CDR3 DNA follows: TGTGCCAGCAGCTCCGGAGCCACCGGGGAGCTGTTTTTT. Amino acids: CASSSGATGELFF. The variable domain in full, with the rest retrieved from reference TRBV7-3 and TRBJ2-2, is GAGVSQTPSNKVTEKGKYVELRCDPISGHTALYWYRQSLGQGPEFLIYFQGTGAADDSGLPNDRFFAVRPEGSVSTLKIQRTERGDSAVYLCASSSGATGELFFGEGSRLTVL.

This clonotype has a count of ten or more. V usage is TRBV2 and J usage is TRBJ2-1; a weak D match, TRBD1 (7 bases). This CDR3 region has 17 residues. Germline CDR1 SNHLY, CDR2 FYNNEI. The V end was cut by 5 bases, the J end by 8 bases, with 25 bases between. The CDR3 DNA reads as TGTGCCAGCAGTAGGGTTGCGGGACAGATCAAGGGGGATGAGCAGTTCTTC. Its protein product is CASSRVAGQIKGDEQFF. The full variable domain, in which reference TRBV2 and TRBJ2-1 provide the parts outside the CDR3, is EPEVTQTPSHQVTQMGQEVILRCVPISNHLYFYWYRQILGQKVEFLVSFYNNEISEKSEIFDDQFSVERPDGSNFTLKIRSTKLEDSAMYFCASSRVAGQIKGDEQFFGPGTRLTVL.

In its sample, this clonotype was seen many times. The gene calls are TRBV7-9 and TRBJ2-1; possibly TRBD1 for D (6 bases). The germline CDR1 and CDR2 sequences are SEHNR and FQNEAQ (reference sequence). V lost 2 bases to trimming and J lost 6 bases, with 11 bases between them. This CDR3 has 14 residues. The CDR3 loop reads CASSLWTVGNEQFF. In DNA, the CDR3 is TGTGCCAGCAGCTTATGGACAGTGGGCAATGAGCAGTTCTTC.

This clonotype appeared many times. The chain employs TRBV7-9 and TRBJ1-5, with D possibly TRBD1 on 6 matching bases. The germline V gene has CDR1 SEHNR and CDR2 FQNEAQ (reference sequence). The CDR3 covers 14 residues. V lost 1 base to trimming and J lost 6 bases, with 10 bases between them. The CDR3 here is CASSLGGAFQPQHF. In DNA form, the CDR3 reads TGTGCCAGCAGCTTAGGGGGGGCTTTTCAGCCCCAGCATTTT.

There are many counts of this clonotype. The chain uses TRBV28 and TRBJ2-7; D remains unclear. V lost 3 bases and J 0 bases, leaving 9 bases between the germline ends. Germline CDR1 reads MDHEN; CDR2 reads SYDVKM. CDR3 length equals 14 residues. Here the CDR3 reads CASSFGTRSYEQYF. CDR3 DNA: TGTGCCAGCAGTTTTGGCACTCGCTCCTACGAGCAGTACTTC.

This clonotype was found many times. The chain links TRBV4-3 to TRBJ2-3; 8 bases map to TRBD2. CDR3 length equals 16 residues. The ends lost 1 base at V and 2 bases at J; junction bases unmatched: 5. CDR1 LGHNA and CDR2 YSLEER come from the germline V gene. Here the CDR3 reads CASSQAGGIITDTQYF. The CDR3 DNA reads TGCGCCAGCAGCCAAGCGGGAGGGATCATCACAGATACGCAGTATTTT.

In this sample, this clonotype turned up a few times. J is TRBJ2-3 and V is TRBV7-3, with D possibly matching TRBD2 (6 bases). The CDR3 is 15 residues long. CDR1 is SGHTA and CDR2 is FQGTGA in the germline V gene. V was clipped by 5 bases and J by 2 bases, with 14 bases between them. The CDR3 sequence: CASSREGGVTDTQYF. DNA for the CDR3: TGTGCCAGCAGCCGAGAGGGCGGGGTCACAGATACGCAGTATTTT.

This clonotype was observed many times. The chain recombines TRBV5-1 with TRBJ2-2, with D perhaps TRBD1 or TRBD2 (6 bases each). From germline, CDR1 is SGHRS and CDR2 YFSETQ. Trimming stripped 3 bases from V and 0 bases from J, with 18 bases between. This CDR3 spans 18 amino acids. In nucleotides, the CDR3 is TGCGCCAGCAGCTCGGAGGGCCAGGGGCCGCCGAACACCGGGGAGCTGTTTTTT. Its translation: CASSSEGQGPPNTGELFF.

This clonotype was found many times. This chain joins TRBV27 and TRBJ1-2, with D possibly matching TRBD1 (5 bases). The germline CDR1 and CDR2 sequences are MNHEY and SMNVEV (reference sequence). The CDR3 has 13 amino acids. Trimming removed 3 bases from V and 7 bases from J, with 12 bases in between. This chain's CDR3 is CASSFSGVAGYTF. CDR3 nucleotides: TGTGCCAGCAGTTTTTCGGGGGTGGCTGGCTACACCTTC.

V is TRBV28 and J is TRBJ2-7, with 8 bases aligning to TRBD1. Trimming took 5 bases from V and 5 from J; bases not matched to a gene: 8. The CDR3 consists of 14 residues. In germline, CDR1 is MDHEN, CDR2 SYDVKM. The CDR3 loop is CASSAGQARDEQYF. The DNA of the CDR3 is TGTGCCAGCAGTGCGGGACAGGCCCGGGACGAGCAGTACTTC.

This clonotype was detected many times. The chain links TRBV2 to TRBJ2-5, with 9 bases matching TRBD1. The germline V gene encodes CDR1 SNHLY and CDR2 FYNNEI. The junction had 4 bases not matched to a gene; V was cut back by 7 bases and J by 1 base. The CDR3 contains 14 residues. CDR3 residues: CASKDRGFQETQYF. The DNA for the CDR3 is TGTGCCAGCAAGGACAGGGGATTCCAAGAGACCCAGTACTTC.

This clonotype was detected many times. The chain carries TRBV7-9 and TRBJ2-5; 7 bases map to TRBD1. With V trimmed by 5 bases and J by 5 bases, 5 bases remained unmatched. CDR1 is SEHNR, CDR2 FQNEAQ, per germline (reference sequence). The CDR3 length is 13 residues. CDR3 DNA sequence: TGTGCCAGCAGCCAGGACAGGCGGGAGACCCAGTACTTC. This translates into CASSQDRRETQYF.